The 30 T cell receptor beta chains presented below share a single source sample, sequenced in a study of T-cell reconstitution after alpha-beta-depleted transplantation in children. Preparation of the TCRbeta library was carried out with unique molecular identifiers. One entry per CDR3 protein results from TCRdb running MiXCR on the PCR reads. The top ten hold just under 7.5% of the sample, which has about 300,000 distinct CDR3 sequences, 9.5% to 13% seen once. The sample here was PBMCs, taken before TCRalphabeta/CD19-depleted stem cell transplant. The source of these receptors is a boy younger than two with acute myeloid leukemia, due to receive a stem cell transplant.

This sequence joins TRBV10-3 and TRBJ2-1; tentative D call: TRBD1 (5 bases). The ends were cut back, 6 bases at V and 8 bases at J, with 8 bases in the middle. The CDR3 spans 11 residues. Germline V lookup: CDR1 ENHRY, CDR2 SYGVKD. In nucleotides, the CDR3 is TGTGCCATCAGAGGGGTGCATGAGCAGTTCTTC. This encodes CAIRGVHEQFF.

The CDR3 region has the DNA TGTGCCAGCAGCCCACCTCCGACTAGCGGGGACTACCGCGATGAGCAGTTCTTC. Translating it yields CASSPPPTSGDYRDEQFF. The V call is TRBV13, the J call TRBJ2-1; 11 bases match TRBD2. The CDR3 totals 18 residues. Germline CDR1 reads PRHDT; CDR2 reads FYEKMQ (reference sequence). V shed 5 bases and J 8 bases; nucleotides not matched to a gene: 17. The entire variable domain, with the rest obtained from reference TRBV13 and TRBJ2-1, is as follows: AAGVIQSPRHLIKEKRETATLKCYPIPRHDTVYWYQQGPGQDPQFLISFYEKMQSDKGSIPDRFSAQQFSDYHSELNMSSLELGDSALYFCASSPPPTSGDYRDEQFFGPGTRLTVL.

This clonotype came up many times. The chain employs TRBV10-3 and TRBJ2-7; the D is unclear. The CDR3 is 14 amino acids. V gave up 4 bases and J gave up 0 bases, with 10 bases separating them. Per the germline V gene, CDR1 is ENHRY and CDR2 is SYGVKD. The CDR3 spells CAISVGDTSYEQYF. The DNA of the CDR3 is TGTGCCATCAGTGTTGGCGATACCTCCTACGAGCAGTACTTC.

This clonotype has a count of ten or more. The chain joins TRBV6-1 to TRBJ2-6; D uncertain. Per germline, CDR1 MNHNS and CDR2 SASEGT. The V and J ends lost 6 bases and 2 bases respectively, with 14 bases between them. CDR3 size: 16 residues. The CDR3 region has the DNA TGTGCCAGCAGCCCCCGGCCAGGTGCTGGGGCCAACGTCCTGACTTTC. It specifies CASSPRPGAGANVLTF.

Many counts were recorded for this clonotype. The V call is TRBV7-8, the J call TRBJ1-6, with 11 nucleotides matching TRBD1. The trim removed 5 bases at V and 9 bases at J, leaving 9 bases unmatched. The germline V gene encodes CDR1 SGHVS and CDR2 FQNEAQ. The CDR3 is 16 residues long. This chain's CDR3 is CASSNGYGTGGSPLHF. In DNA, the CDR3 is TGTGCCAGCAGCAACGGATACGGGACAGGGGGTTCACCCCTCCACTTT.

In this sample, this clonotype turned up a few times. The V call is TRBV28, the J call TRBJ1-5, with D perhaps matching TRBD1 (5 bases). The V gene lost 1 base and the J gene lost 5 bases, with 15 bases spanning the gap. This CDR3 is 16 amino acids long. The V gene's germline CDR1 is MDHEN and CDR2 SYDVKM. The CDR3 bases are TGTGCCAGCAGTTTATTGTCAGGGAGGGCGTATCAGCCCCAGCATTTT. The encoded protein is CASSLLSGRAYQPQHF.

This clonotype was recorded many times. J is TRBJ2-2 and V is TRBV28; 10 bases align to TRBD2. Germline V gene lookup returns CDR1 MDHEN and CDR2 SYDVKM. The CDR3 extends over 16 amino acids. J was trimmed by 5 bases and V by 7 bases; bases with no gene match: 10. The DNA for the CDR3 is TGTGCCAGCATTACTTCCCTAGCGGGAGTTACCGGGGAGCTGTTTTTT. Protein product: CASITSLAGVTGELFF.

This clonotype was counted between two and nine times. V and J are TRBV12-3 or TRBV12-4 and TRBJ1-6; D uncertain. This CDR3 contains 16 residues. V was shortened by 6 bases and J by 8 bases, with 20 bases between the two germline ends. CDR3 DNA sequence: TGTGCCAGCAGCCCGGGTACAGCTAATGTAGATTCACCCCTCCACTTT. It yields the protein CASSPGTANVDSPLHF.

This clonotype has ten or more counts. The junction shows a germline mismatch at one end, possibly a read error. V is TRBV7-7 and J is TRBJ1-4, with no clear D. CDR3 length: 13 residues. Germline CDR1 reads SSHAT; CDR2 reads FNYEAQ (reference sequence). The CDR3: CASSPGVGEKLFF. DNA for the CDR3: TGTGCTAGCAGCCCAGGCGTCGGTGAAAAACTGTTTTTT.

The J gene is TRBJ2-3, the V gene TRBV13; perhaps TRBD1 as D (6 bases). This CDR3 has 16 residues. V was trimmed by 5 bases and J by 2 bases, leaving 17 bases between them. Germline assignment: CDR1 PRHDT and CDR2 FYEKMQ (reference sequence). The DNA for the CDR3 is TGTGCCAGCAGCGCCTACTTGAGGGGGACCACAGATACGCAGTATTTT. Amino acid sequence: CASSAYLRGTTDTQYF.

This clonotype has at least ten counts. This chain links TRBV29-1 with TRBJ1-1; TRBD1 might be the D (6 bases). The germline V gene has CDR1 SQVTM and CDR2 ANQGSEA. Deletions cut 4 bases from V and 5 bases from J, with 20 bases between. The CDR3 sequence is 15 residues long. The CDR3 sequence: CSVALYREVGTEAFF. CDR3 coding DNA: TGCAGCGTTGCCCTTTACAGGGAAGTAGGAACTGAAGCTTTCTTT.

This clonotype appeared many times. The chain links TRBV20-1 to TRBJ2-3; tentatively, D is TRBD2 (6 bases). This CDR3 contains 14 residues. CDR1 is DFQATT, CDR2 SNEGSKA, per germline (reference sequence). With 1 base removed from V and 1 base from J, the gap between germline ends came to 9 bases. CDR3 sequence: CSARAAGRTDTQYF. CDR3 in DNA: TGCAGTGCTAGAGCGGCGGGGCGCACAGATACGCAGTATTTT.

The chain combines TRBV20-1 with TRBJ1-5; 10 positions agree with TRBD1. The V and J ends lost 6 bases and 2 bases, in that order; junction bases with no gene match: 10. CDR1 and CDR2 (germline): DFQATT, SNEGSKA (reference sequence). The CDR3 sequence is 16 residues long. The CDR3 protein is CSAPRGQGVGNQPQHF. The CDR3, as DNA: TGCAGTGCCCCCCGCGGACAGGGGGTTGGCAATCAGCCCCAGCATTTT.

The genes are TRBV5-1 and TRBJ2-3; D may match TRBD1 or TRBD2 (6 bases each). The CDR3 loop spans 15 amino acids. From germline, CDR1 is SGHRS and CDR2 YFSETQ. Trimming took 7 bases from V and 6 from J, leaving 21 bases between them. CDR3 region: CASSPWGAVSDTQYF. In nucleotides, the CDR3 is TGCGCCAGCTCCCCTTGGGGGGCGGTCTCGGATACGCAGTATTTT.

This clonotype appeared many times. The rearrangement links TRBV4-2 to TRBJ1-6; D not certain. The germline V gene encodes CDR1 LGHNA and CDR2 YNFKEQ. CDR3 length: 14 amino acids. V was shortened by 3 bases and J by 7 bases, with 10 bases between the two germline ends. The CDR3 loop reads CASSQRGNNSPLHF. The CDR3 bases are TGTGCCAGCAGCCAGCGTGGGAACAATTCACCCCTCCACTTT.

This clonotype was seen repeatedly, ten times or more. The J gene is TRBJ2-1, the V gene TRBV5-1, with 10 bases lining up with TRBD2. The CDR3 length is 17 residues. Germline V lookup: CDR1 SGHRS, CDR2 YFSETQ. With V trimmed by 2 bases and J by 4 bases, 9 bases remained unmatched. The CDR3 nucleotides read TGCGCCAGCAGCTTAAGCGGGGGGGCATTCGGGTACAATGAGCAGTTCTTC. It encodes CASSLSGGAFGYNEQFF. Supplemented by reference TRBV5-1 and TRBJ2-1, the full variable domain reads KAGVTQTPRYLIKTRGQQVTLSCSPISGHRSVSWYQQTPGQGLQFLFEYFSETQRNKGNFPGRFSGRQFSNSRSEMNVSTLELGDSALYLCASSLSGGAFGYNEQFFGPGTRLTVL.

This clonotype was picked up a small number of times. The chain is built from TRBV11-2 and TRBJ2-1, with 9 bases matching TRBD1. J was trimmed by 7 bases and V by 4 bases; bases with no gene match: 11. The CDR3 is 16 residues long. The germline V gene encodes CDR1 SGHAT and CDR2 FQNNGV. The CDR3 spells CASSSASGTGWNEQFF. The DNA for the CDR3 is TGTGCCAGCAGCTCTGCCTCTGGGACAGGGTGGAATGAGCAGTTCTTC.

Ten or more counts support this clonotype. The rearrangement uses TRBV4-1 and TRBJ1-2, with D perhaps TRBD1 (5 bases). Germline V lookup: CDR1 MGHRA, CDR2 YSYEKL. This CDR3 is built from 14 residues. V was cut by 1 base and J by 5 bases, with 11 bases left in between. The chain's CDR3 is CASSQVGTEYGYTF. For the CDR3, the DNA is TGCGCCAGCAGCCAAGTAGGGACCGAGTATGGCTACACCTTC.

This clonotype was counted ten times or more. The chain couples TRBV15 to TRBJ2-5; D uncertain. CDR3 length: 15 amino acids. From germline, CDR1 is LNHNV and CDR2 YYDKDF (reference sequence). V was pared by 0 bases and J by 5 bases, with 13 bases between. This CDR3 is CATSRDRTEGETQYF. The CDR3 DNA follows: TGTGCCACCAGCAGAGATCGAACGGAAGGGGAGACCCAGTACTTC.

Regarding this clonotype: A clone one base away is much larger, so this may be a read error. This chain connects TRBV12-3 or TRBV12-4 to TRBJ2-7, with TRBD1 matching over 7 bases. CDR3 length: 14 residues. V was clipped by 7 bases and J by 6 bases; unmatched bases: 12. Here the CDR3 reads CASTPGTEGIEQYF. In DNA form, the CDR3 reads TGTGCCAGCACCCCCGGGACAGAGGGCATCGAGCAGTACTTC.

The table lists this clonotype with many counts. The chain has TRBV9 and TRBJ2-7; D possibly corresponds to TRBD1 (6 bases). Germline lookup yields CDR1 SGDLS and CDR2 YYNGEE. V was cut by 5 bases and J by 0 bases, with 12 bases left in between. This CDR3 spans 14 amino acids. Here the CDR3 DNA reads TGTGCCAGCAGTGGGACAACAAGCTCCTACGAGCAGTACTTC. It is translated as CASSGTTSSYEQYF.

In its sample, this clonotype was seen a few times. The V gene is TRBV12-3 or TRBV12-4, the J gene TRBJ1-6; D might be TRBD1 (6 bases). The CDR3 runs 15 residues. V lost 1 base, J lost 6 bases, and 10 bases lay in between. DNA of the CDR3: TGTGCCAGCAGTTTAGACAGGGCGGGTAATTCACCCCTCCACTTT. It is translated as CASSLDRAGNSPLHF.

Many counts were recorded for this clonotype. V usage is TRBV7-8 and J usage is TRBJ2-1; 8 nucleotides line up with TRBD2. This CDR3 region has 17 residues. V lost 2 bases and J lost 9; bases outside the gene matches: 15. Germline V CDR1 and CDR2: SGHVS, FQNEAQ. The CDR3 here is CASSLYVQEVAGLEQFF. The CDR3 DNA sequence: TGTGCCAGCAGCTTATACGTGCAGGAAGTAGCGGGGCTTGAGCAGTTCTTC.

This clonotype came up a few times. The chain has TRBV5-5 and TRBJ2-1; the match to TRBD1 covers 11 bases. The germline CDR1 and CDR2 sequences are SGHKS and YYEKEE (reference sequence). This CDR3 is 16 amino acids long. Losses at the gene ends were 4 bases for V and 8 bases for J; bases not matched to a gene: 11. CDR3 DNA sequence: TGTGCCAGCAGCCTACAGGGACAGGGGGGGGTCGATGAGCAGTTCTTC. Translation gives CASSLQGQGGVDEQFF.

This clonotype was detected a few times. This sequence joins TRBV28 and TRBJ1-2; tentative D call: TRBD1 (5 bases). This CDR3 comprises 16 residues. CDR1 and CDR2 from the germline V gene are MDHEN and SYDVKM. With 4 bases removed from V and 6 bases from J, the gap between germline ends came to 21 bases. In DNA form, the CDR3 reads TGTGCCAGCAGTTACACCCGTCGGGGGGTGGATGATGGCTACACCTTC. Its protein product is CASSYTRRGVDDGYTF.

This clonotype was counted only a few times. The chain combines TRBV11-2 with TRBJ1-4; weak D call: TRBD1 (5 bases). This CDR3 contains 14 residues. Between the trimmed V and J ends, which lost 6 bases and 2 bases, there was a span of 10 bases. Germline CDR1 is SGHAT and CDR2 is FQNNGV. The CDR3, as DNA: TGTGCCAGCAGACTGTCAGGGACTAATGAAAAACTGTTTTTT. This translates into CASRLSGTNEKLFF.

This clonotype was observed at least ten times. The V gene is TRBV12-3 or TRBV12-4, the J gene TRBJ1-2; D is ambiguous. CDR3 length equals 13 residues. V dropped 0 bases and J dropped 7 bases, with 9 bases sitting between them. CDR3 sequence: CASSLALGFGYTF. CDR3 in DNA: TGTGCCAGCAGTTTAGCGCTTGGGTTTGGCTACACCTTC.

This clonotype was seen a handful of times. V and J are TRBV7-8 and TRBJ2-1, with 9 bases matching TRBD2. The CDR3 covers 14 residues. The germline gives CDR1 SGHVS, CDR2 FQNEAQ. V shed 8 bases, J shed 7 bases, and the junction held 9 bases outside the gene matches. The CDR3 region has the DNA TGTGCCAGCTTGGCGGGAGGGCCTCGGAATGAGCAGTTCTTC. This sequence encodes CASLAGGPRNEQFF.

There are many counts of this clonotype. V and J are TRBV12-3 or TRBV12-4 and TRBJ2-7, with 10 bases fitting TRBD2. There are 17 residues in the CDR3. V gave up 2 bases and J gave up 3 bases; unmatched junction bases: 10. CDR3 bases: TGTGCCAGCAGTTTATCCCTTGGACTAGCGGACCTCTACGAGCAGTACTTC. Translated: CASSLSLGLADLYEQYF.

The gene calls are TRBV12-3 or TRBV12-4 and TRBJ2-5; 10 nucleotides line up with TRBD2. The CDR3 runs to 16 residues. Losses at the gene ends were 5 bases for V and 2 bases for J; bases not matched to a gene: 8. The CDR3 loop is CASSHLIAGGQETQYF. CDR3 DNA: TGTGCCAGCAGTCACCTCATAGCGGGGGGACAAGAGACCCAGTACTTC.